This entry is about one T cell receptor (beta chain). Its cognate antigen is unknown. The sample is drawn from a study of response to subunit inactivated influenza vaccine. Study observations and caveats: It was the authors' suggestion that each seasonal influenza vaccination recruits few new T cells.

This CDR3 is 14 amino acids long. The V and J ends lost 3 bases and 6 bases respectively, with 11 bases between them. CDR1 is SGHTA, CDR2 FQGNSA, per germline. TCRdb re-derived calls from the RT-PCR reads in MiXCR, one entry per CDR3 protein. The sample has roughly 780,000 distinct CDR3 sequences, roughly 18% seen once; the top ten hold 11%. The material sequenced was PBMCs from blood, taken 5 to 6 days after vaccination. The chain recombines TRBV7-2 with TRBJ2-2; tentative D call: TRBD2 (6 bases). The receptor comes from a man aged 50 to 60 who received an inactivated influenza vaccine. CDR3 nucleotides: TGTGCCAGCAGCTTGGAGGGAACGGCCGGGGAGCTGTTTTTT. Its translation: CASSLEGTAGELFF.